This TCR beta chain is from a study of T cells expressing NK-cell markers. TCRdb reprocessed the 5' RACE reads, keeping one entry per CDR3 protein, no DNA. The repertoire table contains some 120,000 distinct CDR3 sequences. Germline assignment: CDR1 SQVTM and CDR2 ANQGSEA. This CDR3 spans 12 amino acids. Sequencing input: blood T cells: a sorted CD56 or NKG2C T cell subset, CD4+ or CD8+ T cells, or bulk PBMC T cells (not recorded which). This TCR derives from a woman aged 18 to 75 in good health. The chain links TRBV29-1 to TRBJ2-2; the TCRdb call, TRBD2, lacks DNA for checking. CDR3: CSVLAGTGELFF.